This TCR beta chain was observed in a study of T cells in Graves' hyperthyroidism and ophthalmopathy. Germline lookup yields CDR1 SGHKS and CDR2 YYEKEE (reference sequence). Trimming removed 4 bases from V and 10 bases from J, with 9 bases in between. The CDR3 is 12 residues long. It was RNA transcripts that yielded the amplified TCR beta CDR3 regions. In the first-round RT-PCR of the TCR CDR3, the HTBI primer set was used. TCRdb reprocessed the multiplex PCR reads with MiXCR, giving one entry per CDR3 protein. This table holds hundreds of thousands of distinct CDR3 sequences, over 35% found once. In its sample, this clonotype was seen many times.

The V and J genes are TRBV5-5 and TRBJ1-6; maybe TRBD1 (6 bases). Source material: blood. This receptor was identified in a man aged 18 to 29 with Graves' hyperthyroidism. CDR3 residues: CASSRDTSPLHF. CDR3 nucleotides: TGTGCCAGCAGCCGGGACACCTCACCCCTCCACTTT.